Below are 24 T cell receptor beta chains sequenced from a single sample in a study of blood T cell repertoires in COVID-19. Sequencing was performed with immunoSEQ multiplex PCR; in TCRdb, only in-frame clones are kept and a portion is missing. Of about 150,000 clones listed, about 83% are singletons. The sample consisted of peripheral blood. The receptors originated from a woman older than 75 with acute or convalescent COVID-19.

The chain carries TRBV5-1 and TRBJ2-1; 11 nucleotides agree with TRBD1. The CDR3 runs to 14 residues. Looked up from germline, CDR1 is SGHRS and CDR2 is YFSETQ. With V trimmed by 6 bases and J by 7 bases, 6 bases remained unmatched. Here the CDR3 DNA reads TGCGCCAGCAAAGGACAGGGGGCGCAGAATGAGCAGTTCTTC. Protein sequence: CASKGQGAQNEQFF.

This clone showed up just a few times. J is TRBJ1-5 and V is TRBV23-1; 8 bases map to TRBD1. TRBV23-1 falls under the ORF class, with uncertain function. The junction had 4 bases not matched to a gene; V was cut back by 2 bases and J by 1 base. CDR3 size: 16 residues. The DNA for the CDR3 is TGCGCCAGCAGTCAAGGGACAGGCTCCAGCAATCAGCCCCAGCATTTT. Its translation is CASSQGTGSSNQPQHF.

The sample holds one count of this clone. This chain links TRBV7-8 with TRBJ2-7; 7 nucleotides agree with TRBD1. Losses at the gene ends were 3 bases for V and 2 bases for J; bases not matched to a gene: 7. Germline V lookup: CDR1 SGHVS, CDR2 FQNEAQ. This CDR3 comprises 15 residues. CDR3 DNA sequence: TGTGCCAGCAGCTTCGAGGGGGCCTCGCCCTACGAGCAGTACTTC. The encoded protein is CASSFEGASPYEQYF. Together with reference TRBV7-8 and TRBJ2-7, the CDR3 gives the full variable domain: GAGVSQSPRYKVAKRGQDVALRCDPISGHVSLFWYQQALGQGPEFLTYFQNEAQLDKSGLPSDRFFAERPEGSVSTLKIQRTQQEDSAVYLCASSFEGASPYEQYFGPGTRLTVT.

The chain carries TRBV5-1 and TRBJ1-1, with D possibly matching TRBD1 (6 bases). In germline, CDR1 is SGHRS, CDR2 YFSETQ. The CDR3 runs 15 residues. Trimming took 0 bases from V and 4 from J, leaving 13 bases between them. The DNA for the CDR3 is TGCGCCAGCAGCTTGGTTGGGGGCACCGTCACTGAAGCTTTCTTT. Its translation: CASSLVGGTVTEAFF.

The CDR3 nucleotides are TGTGCCAGCAGCCAAGAACTGCAGGGACAGGGGGGATATGGGGCCAACGTCCTGACTTTC. It codes for CASSQELQGQGGYGANVLTF. V gene TRBV3-1 (or the pseudogene TRBV3-2) combines with J gene TRBJ2-6, with 11 bases matching TRBD1. This CDR3 has 20 amino acids. With V trimmed by 0 bases and J by 3 bases, 10 bases remained unmatched. Germline loops: CDR1 LGHDT, CDR2 YNNKEL (reference sequence).

V is TRBV29-1 and J is TRBJ1-1; D unresolved. There are 11 residues in the CDR3. Trimming stripped 7 bases from V and 3 bases from J, with 9 bases between. Germline V gene lookup returns CDR1 SQVTM and CDR2 ANQGSEA. As DNA, the CDR3 is TGCAGCGCCAGTCAGGACACTGAAGCTTTCTTT. The encoded protein is CSASQDTEAFF.

Only one count was recorded for this clone. The rearrangement links TRBV11-2 to TRBJ1-2, with D unresolved. Trimming took 0 bases from V and 8 from J, leaving 10 bases between them. Germline V lookup: CDR1 SGHAT, CDR2 FQNNGV. This CDR3 has 13 residues. This chain's CDR3 is CASSLDPQIGYTF. The CDR3 DNA sequence: TGTGCCAGCAGCTTAGATCCCCAGATCGGCTACACCTTC.

CDR3 residues: CASRPRGWETEAFF. Here the CDR3 DNA reads TGTGCCAGCAGGCCCAGGGGTTGGGAAACTGAAGCTTTCTTT. This chain connects TRBV5-4 to TRBJ1-1; tentative D call: TRBD1 (6 bases). The CDR3 sequence is 14 residues long. Germline loops: CDR1 SGHNT, CDR2 YYREEE (reference sequence). Trimming shortened V by 5 bases and J by 5 bases, and 16 bases separated the two germline ends.

The chain employs TRBV20-1 and TRBJ2-1; D unresolved. The germline V and J ends were trimmed by 6 bases and 7 bases, with 10 bases remaining between them. Germline V gives CDR1 DFQATT, CDR2 SNEGSKA (reference sequence). The CDR3 sequence is 11 residues long. The CDR3 bases are TGCAGTGCCGCGCGGAAAAATGAGCAGTTCTTC. Residues: CSAARKNEQFF.

J is TRBJ2-1 and V is TRBV5-1; TRBD2 matches 10 bases. The CDR3 consists of 14 residues. The junction had 5 bases not matched to a gene; V was cut back by 5 bases and J by 6 bases. Germline lookup yields CDR1 SGHRS and CDR2 YFSETQ. The CDR3 nucleotides read TGCGCCAGCAGGCTAGCGGGAGCTCCCAATGAGCAGTTCTTC. The encoded protein is CASRLAGAPNEQFF.

This clone appeared once. CDR3 DNA: TGCGCCAGCAGCCAAACAGGGGAGAACCCCTCCTACGAGCAGTACTTC. It translates to CASSQTGENPSYEQYF. This chain uses TRBV4-1 with TRBJ2-7, with 7 bases aligning to TRBD1. J lost 0 bases, V lost 2 bases, and 7 bases had no gene match. Germline loops: CDR1 MGHRA, CDR2 YSYEKL. The CDR3 has 16 residues.

The rearrangement joins TRBV7-9 to TRBJ2-7; TRBD1 is a possible D gene (7 bases). The CDR3 is made up of 15 amino acids. The germline CDR1 and CDR2 sequences are SEHNR and FQNEAQ (reference sequence). Deletions cut 3 bases from V and 4 bases from J, with 16 bases between. The CDR3 DNA reads TGTGCCAGCAGCTTTGGGGGGACAGAAAAATACGAGCAGTACTTC. Residues: CASSFGGTEKYEQYF. The complete variable domain, with remaining parts taken from reference TRBV7-9 and TRBJ2-7, reads DTGVSQNPRHKITKRGQNVTFRCDPISEHNRLYWYRQTLGQGPEFLTYFQNEAQLEKSRLLSDRFSAERPKGSFSTLEIQRTEQGDSAMYLCASSFGGTEKYEQYFGPGTRLTVT.

The chain is built from TRBV11-2 and TRBJ1-1; tentative D call: TRBD1 (5 bases). The CDR3 loop spans 13 amino acids. Trimming pared 6 bases from V and 0 bases from J, leaving 8 bases between. Germline CDR1 and CDR2: SGHAT and FQNNGV. Here the CDR3 reads CASSVQVNTEAFF. Written as DNA, the CDR3 is TGTGCCAGCAGTGTACAGGTGAACACTGAAGCTTTCTTT. The variable domain in full, with the rest retrieved from reference TRBV11-2 and TRBJ1-1, is EAGVAQSPRYKIIEKRQSVAFWCNPISGHATLYWYQQILGQGPKLLIQFQNNGVVDDSQLPKDRFSAERLKGVDSTLKIQPAKLEDSAVYLCASSVQVNTEAFFGQGTRLTVV.

The chain links TRBV6-5 to TRBJ2-7; 9 bases agree with TRBD2. Per the germline V gene, CDR1 is MNHEY and CDR2 is SVGAGI. V gave up 5 bases and J gave up 2 bases; unmatched junction bases: 7. CDR3 size: 15 residues. CDR3 protein: CASSPRGGGPYEQYF. CDR3 DNA: TGTGCCAGCAGTCCACGCGGGGGGGGCCCCTACGAGCAGTACTTC.

This clone was found once. This chain joins TRBV5-6 and TRBJ1-2; D is undetermined. CDR1 is SGHDT and CDR2 is YYEEEE in the germline V gene. Between the trimmed V and J ends, which lost 4 bases and 0 bases, there was a span of 16 bases. CDR3 length equals 16 residues. DNA for the CDR3: TGTGCCAGCAGCGCTGTCGGGATGACTACTAACTATGGCTACACCTTC. Translation gives CASSAVGMTTNYGYTF.

The chain combines TRBV11-3 with TRBJ2-7; 14 bases are shared with TRBD2. Trimming at V came to 4 bases and at J to 6 bases, leaving 2 bases not matched to a gene. Per germline, CDR1 SGHNT and CDR2 YENEEA. This CDR3 region has 14 residues. This chain's CDR3 is CASSSGLAGGEQYF. CDR3 in DNA: TGTGCCAGCAGCTCCGGACTAGCGGGAGGCGAGCAGTACTTC.

This chain uses TRBV7-3 with TRBJ2-2, with 12 bases identical to TRBD2. The CDR3 is made up of 16 amino acids. Unmatched junction bases numbered 2, after V lost 6 bases and J lost 0 bases. The germline V gene encodes CDR1 SGHTA and CDR2 FQGTGA. Written as DNA, the CDR3 is TGTGCCAGCAGTCCTAGCGGGAGGGCGAACACCGGGGAGCTGTTTTTT. Its translation is CASSPSGRANTGELFF.

The chain joins TRBV9 to TRBJ1-2, with TRBD1 matching over 7 bases. The J segment lost 7 bases and the V segment lost 3 bases, leaving 9 bases of the junction unmatched. The CDR3 totals 14 residues. CDR1 is SGDLS and CDR2 is YYNGEE in the germline V gene. The CDR3 DNA reads as TGTGCCAGCAGCGCGACAGGGACCCTATCTGGCTACACCTTC. Translating it yields CASSATGTLSGYTF. The full variable domain, with the rest looked up from reference TRBV9 and TRBJ1-2, is DSGVTQTPKHLITATGQRVTLRCSPRSGDLSVYWYQQSLDQGLQFLIQYYNGEERAKGNILERFSAQQFPDLHSELNLSSLELGDSALYFCASSATGTLSGYTFGSGTRLTVV.

The chain is built from TRBV11-2 and TRBJ2-2; maybe TRBD1 (5 bases). This CDR3 has 15 residues. V was cut by 5 bases and J by 0 bases, with 10 bases left in between. Germline loops: CDR1 SGHAT, CDR2 FQNNGV. The CDR3 DNA is TGTGCCAGCAGCCCTAGGGGCACGAACACCGGGGAGCTGTTTTTT. This translates into CASSPRGTNTGELFF.

V gene TRBV6-5 combines with J gene TRBJ1-1; 7 bases align to TRBD1. Germline V gene sequence: CDR1 MNHEY, CDR2 SVGAGI. This CDR3 spans 15 amino acids. Losses at the gene ends were 7 bases for V and 4 bases for J; bases not matched to a gene: 12. The CDR3: CASTERRGPGTEAFF. CDR3 nucleotides: TGTGCCAGCACCGAGAGGAGGGGGCCGGGCACTGAAGCTTTCTTT.

This clone was observed a single time. This rearrangement joins TRBV7-2 to TRBJ1-4; D unclear. Germline-derived CDR1 and CDR2 are SGHTA and FQGNSA. V lost 2 bases and J lost 8, with 15 bases in between. The CDR3 runs to 15 residues. CDR3: CASSLSFSEREKLFF. Written as DNA, the CDR3 is TGTGCCAGCAGCTTATCTTTTTCAGAGCGGGAAAAACTGTTTTTT.

The V gene is TRBV19, the J gene TRBJ1-3; D unresolved. CDR1 LNHDA and CDR2 SQIVND come from the germline V gene (reference sequence). V was shortened by 3 bases and J by 2 bases, with 11 bases between the two germline ends. The CDR3 has 15 amino acids. The CDR3, as DNA: TGTGCCAGTAGTATCGACGGGGTAGCTGGAAACACCATATATTTT. It translates to CASSIDGVAGNTIYF.

The chain is built from TRBV5-1 and TRBJ2-7; no definite D call. Germline V CDR1 and CDR2: SGHRS, YFSETQ. The CDR3 is 13 amino acids. V lost 0 bases to trimming and J lost 4 bases, with 8 bases between them. The CDR3 loop is CASSLDTDYEQYF. The CDR3 nucleotides read TGCGCCAGCAGCTTGGACACCGATTACGAGCAGTACTTC.

J is TRBJ2-4 and V is TRBV7-2, with 7 nucleotides matching TRBD1. Germline values: CDR1 SGHTA, CDR2 FQGNSA. The CDR3 loop spans 17 amino acids. Trimming at V came to 2 bases and at J to 6 bases, leaving 13 bases not matched to a gene. CDR3 amino acids: CASSLSPGTDLINIQYF. As DNA, the CDR3 is TGTGCCAGCAGCTTAAGTCCTGGGACAGACCTTATAAACATTCAGTACTTC.